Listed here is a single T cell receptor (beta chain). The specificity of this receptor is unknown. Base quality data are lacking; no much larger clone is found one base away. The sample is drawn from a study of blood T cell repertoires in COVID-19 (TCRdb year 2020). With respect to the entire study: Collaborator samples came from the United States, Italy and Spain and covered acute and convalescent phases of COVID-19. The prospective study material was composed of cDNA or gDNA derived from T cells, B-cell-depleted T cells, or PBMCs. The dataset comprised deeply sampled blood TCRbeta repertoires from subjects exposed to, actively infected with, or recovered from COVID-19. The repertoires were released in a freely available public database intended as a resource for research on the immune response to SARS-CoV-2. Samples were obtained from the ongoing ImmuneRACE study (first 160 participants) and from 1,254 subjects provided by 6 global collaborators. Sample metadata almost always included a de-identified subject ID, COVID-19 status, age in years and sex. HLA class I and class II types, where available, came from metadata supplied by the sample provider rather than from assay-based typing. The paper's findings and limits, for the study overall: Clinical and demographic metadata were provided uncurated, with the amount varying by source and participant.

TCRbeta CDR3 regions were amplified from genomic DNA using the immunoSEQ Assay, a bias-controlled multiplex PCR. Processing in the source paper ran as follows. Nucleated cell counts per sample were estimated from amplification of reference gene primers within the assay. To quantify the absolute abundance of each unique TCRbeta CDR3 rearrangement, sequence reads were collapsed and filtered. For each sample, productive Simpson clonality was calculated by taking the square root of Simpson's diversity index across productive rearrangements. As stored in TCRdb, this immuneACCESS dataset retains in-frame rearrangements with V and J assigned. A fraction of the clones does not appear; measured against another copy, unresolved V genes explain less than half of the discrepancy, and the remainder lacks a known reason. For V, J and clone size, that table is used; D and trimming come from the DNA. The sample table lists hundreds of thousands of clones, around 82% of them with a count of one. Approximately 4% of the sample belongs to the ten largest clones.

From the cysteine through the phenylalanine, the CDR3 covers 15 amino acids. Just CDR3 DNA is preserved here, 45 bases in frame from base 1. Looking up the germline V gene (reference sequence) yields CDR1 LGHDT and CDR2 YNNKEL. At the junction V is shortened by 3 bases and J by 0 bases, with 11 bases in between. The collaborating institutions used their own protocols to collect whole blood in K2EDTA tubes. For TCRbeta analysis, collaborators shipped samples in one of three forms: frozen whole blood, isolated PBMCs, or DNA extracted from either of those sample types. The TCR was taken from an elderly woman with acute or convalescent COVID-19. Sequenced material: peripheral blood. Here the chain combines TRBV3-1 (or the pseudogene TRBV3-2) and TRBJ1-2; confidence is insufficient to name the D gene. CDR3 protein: CASSHWTGTNYGYTF. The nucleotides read TGTGCCAGCAGCCATTGGACGGGGACTAACTATGGCTACACCTTC.